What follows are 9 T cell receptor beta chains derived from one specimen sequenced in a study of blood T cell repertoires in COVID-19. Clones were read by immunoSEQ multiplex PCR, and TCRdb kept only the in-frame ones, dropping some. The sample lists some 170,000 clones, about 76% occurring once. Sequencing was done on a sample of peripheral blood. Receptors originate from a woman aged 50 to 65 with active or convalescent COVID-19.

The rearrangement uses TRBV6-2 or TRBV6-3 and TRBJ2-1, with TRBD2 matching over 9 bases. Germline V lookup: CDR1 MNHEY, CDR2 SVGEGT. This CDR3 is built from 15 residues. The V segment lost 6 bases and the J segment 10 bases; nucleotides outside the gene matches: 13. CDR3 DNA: TGTGCCAGCAGCCCAAGGCTAGCGGGGTCAAGGGAGCAGTTCTTC. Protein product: CASSPRLAGSREQFF.

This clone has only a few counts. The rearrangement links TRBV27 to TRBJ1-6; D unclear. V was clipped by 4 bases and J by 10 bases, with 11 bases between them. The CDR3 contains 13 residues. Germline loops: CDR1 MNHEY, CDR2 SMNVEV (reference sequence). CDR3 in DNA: TGTGCCAGCAGTTCCGGACTTGGGTCACCCCTCCACTTT. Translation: CASSSGLGSPLHF.

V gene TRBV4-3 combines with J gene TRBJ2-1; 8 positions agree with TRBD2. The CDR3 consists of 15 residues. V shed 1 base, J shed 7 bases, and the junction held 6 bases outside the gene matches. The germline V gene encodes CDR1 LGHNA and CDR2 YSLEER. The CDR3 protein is CASSQAGLGRNEQFF. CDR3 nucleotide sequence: TGCGCCAGCAGCCAAGCGGGACTAGGCCGGAATGAGCAGTTCTTC.

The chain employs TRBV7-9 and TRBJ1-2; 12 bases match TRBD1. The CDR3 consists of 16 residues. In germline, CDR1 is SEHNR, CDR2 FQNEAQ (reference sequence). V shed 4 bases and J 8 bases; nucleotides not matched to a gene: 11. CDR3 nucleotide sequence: TGTGCCAGCAGCTCTATAATTGGGACAGGGGGCGAAGGCTACACCTTC. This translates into CASSSIIGTGGEGYTF.

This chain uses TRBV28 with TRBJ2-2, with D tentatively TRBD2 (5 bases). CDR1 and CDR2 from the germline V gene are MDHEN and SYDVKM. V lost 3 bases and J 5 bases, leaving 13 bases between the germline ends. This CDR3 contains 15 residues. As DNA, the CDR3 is TGTGCCAGCAGTTTTGGGGAGTTGGAGACCGGGGAGCTGTTTTTT. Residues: CASSFGELETGELFF.

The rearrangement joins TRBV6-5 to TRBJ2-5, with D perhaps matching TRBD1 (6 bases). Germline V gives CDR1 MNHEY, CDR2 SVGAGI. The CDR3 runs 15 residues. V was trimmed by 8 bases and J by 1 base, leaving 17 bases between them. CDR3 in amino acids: CASWWEGGFQETQYF. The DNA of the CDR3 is TGTGCCAGCTGGTGGGAAGGGGGTTTCCAAGAGACCCAGTACTTC.

The CDR3 is CASSLGGQAYLYGYTF. In DNA, the CDR3 is TGCGCCAGCAGCTTGGGTGGACAGGCATACCTCTATGGCTACACCTTC. The chain uses TRBV5-1 and TRBJ1-2; 7 bases align to TRBD1. Germline trimming cut 0 bases from V and 4 bases from J; bases unmatched to any gene: 9. The CDR3 loop spans 16 amino acids. The germline CDR1 and CDR2 sequences are SGHRS and YFSETQ.

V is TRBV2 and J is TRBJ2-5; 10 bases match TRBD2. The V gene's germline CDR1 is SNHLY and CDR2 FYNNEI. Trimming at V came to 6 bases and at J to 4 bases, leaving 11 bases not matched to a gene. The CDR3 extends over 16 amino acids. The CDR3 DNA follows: TGTGCCAGCAGGCCCTTGGGAGCGGGAGGGCCAGAGACCCAGTACTTC. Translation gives CASRPLGAGGPETQYF.

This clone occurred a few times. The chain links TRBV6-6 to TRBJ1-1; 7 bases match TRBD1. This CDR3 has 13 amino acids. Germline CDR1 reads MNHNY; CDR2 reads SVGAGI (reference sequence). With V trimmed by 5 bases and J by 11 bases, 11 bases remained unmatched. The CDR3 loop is CASSMGDSLWAFF. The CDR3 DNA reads TGTGCCAGCAGTATGGGGGACAGCCTGTGGGCTTTCTTT.